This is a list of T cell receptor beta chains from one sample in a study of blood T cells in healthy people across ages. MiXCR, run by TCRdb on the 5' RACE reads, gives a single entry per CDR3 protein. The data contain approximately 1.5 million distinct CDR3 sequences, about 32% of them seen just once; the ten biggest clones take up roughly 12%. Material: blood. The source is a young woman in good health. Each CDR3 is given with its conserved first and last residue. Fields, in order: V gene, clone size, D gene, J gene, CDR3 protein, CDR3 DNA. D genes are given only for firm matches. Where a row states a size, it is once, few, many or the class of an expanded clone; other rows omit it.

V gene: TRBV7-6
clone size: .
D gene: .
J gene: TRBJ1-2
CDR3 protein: CASSLQEVGYGYTF
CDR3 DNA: TGTGCCAGCAGCTTGCAGGAGGTGGGCTATGGCTACACCTTC

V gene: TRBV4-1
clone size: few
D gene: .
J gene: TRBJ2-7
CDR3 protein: CASSQGIAPTYEQYF
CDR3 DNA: TGCGCCAGCAGCCAAGGAATTGCTCCTACCTACGAGCAGTACTTC

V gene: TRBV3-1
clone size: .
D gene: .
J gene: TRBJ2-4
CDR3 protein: CASSQGGAATKNIQYF
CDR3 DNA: TGTGCCAGCAGCCAAGGGGGGGCGGCGACCAAAAACATTCAGTACTTC

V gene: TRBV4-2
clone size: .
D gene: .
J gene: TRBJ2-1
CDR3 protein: CAGSHLDSYNEQFF
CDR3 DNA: TGTGCCGGCAGCCACCTCGACAGTTACAATGAGCAGTTCTTC

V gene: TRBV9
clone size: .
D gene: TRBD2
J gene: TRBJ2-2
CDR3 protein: CASSVESGRRTGELFF
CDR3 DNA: TGTGCCAGCAGCGTAGAAAGCGGGAGACGCACCGGGGAGCTGTTTTTT

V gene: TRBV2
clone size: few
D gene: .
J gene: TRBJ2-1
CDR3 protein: CASSSGGVFYNEQFF
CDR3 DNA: TGTGCCAGCAGTAGCGGCGGGGTTTTCTACAATGAGCAGTTCTTC

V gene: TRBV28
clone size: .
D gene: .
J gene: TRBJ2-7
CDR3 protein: CASRPGGGLTYEQYF
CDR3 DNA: TGTGCCAGCAGGCCAGGCGGGGGCCTAACCTACGAGCAGTACTTC

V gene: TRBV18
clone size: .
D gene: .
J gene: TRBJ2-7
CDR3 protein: CASSRGTELEQYF
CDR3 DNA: TGTGCCAGCTCCCGAGGGACCGAGTTGGAGCAGTACTTC

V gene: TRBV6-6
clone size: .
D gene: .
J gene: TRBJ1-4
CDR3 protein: CVSSGGAHGSNEKLFF
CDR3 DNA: TGTGTCAGCAGTGGGGGAGCCCATGGGAGTAATGAAAAACTGTTTTTT

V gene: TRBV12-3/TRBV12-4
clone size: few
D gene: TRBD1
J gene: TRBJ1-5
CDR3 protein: CASSSGTGAQPQHF
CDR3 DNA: TGCGCCAGCAGCTCCGGGACAGGGGCTCAGCCCCAGCATTTT

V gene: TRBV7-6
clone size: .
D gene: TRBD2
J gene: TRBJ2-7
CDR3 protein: CASSLAAGGPYGQYF
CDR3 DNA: TGTGCCAGCAGCTTAGCGGCGGGAGGCCCCTACGGGCAGTACTTC

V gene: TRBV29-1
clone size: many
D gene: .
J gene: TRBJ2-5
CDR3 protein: CSVAWTQETQYF
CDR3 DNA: TGCAGCGTTGCCTGGACACAAGAGACCCAGTACTTC

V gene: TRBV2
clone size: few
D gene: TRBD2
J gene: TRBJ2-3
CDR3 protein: CASRGPGTSGGSADTQYF
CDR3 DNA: TGTGCCAGCAGGGGCCCCGGGACTAGCGGGGGCAGCGCAGATACGCAGTATTTT

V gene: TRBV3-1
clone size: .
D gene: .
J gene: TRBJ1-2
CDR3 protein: CASSQGARDNYGYTF
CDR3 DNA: TGTGCCAGCAGCCAAGGGGCCCGGGATAACTATGGCTACACCTTC

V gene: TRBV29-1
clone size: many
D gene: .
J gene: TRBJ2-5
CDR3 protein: CSVEGPGSETQYF
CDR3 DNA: TGCAGCGTTGAAGGACCCGGCTCTGAGACCCAGTACTTC

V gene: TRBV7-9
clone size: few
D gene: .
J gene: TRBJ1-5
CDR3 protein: CASSPDRSDQPQHF
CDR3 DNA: TGTGCCAGCAGCCCAGACAGATCTGATCAGCCCCAGCATTTT

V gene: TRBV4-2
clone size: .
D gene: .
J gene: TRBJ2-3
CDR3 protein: CASSQGVWDTQYF
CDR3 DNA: TGTGCCAGCAGCCAAGGGGTCTGGGATACGCAGTATTTT

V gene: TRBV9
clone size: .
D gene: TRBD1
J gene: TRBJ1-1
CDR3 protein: CASSAQGDSNTEAFF
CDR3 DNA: TGTGCCAGCAGCGCTCAGGGGGATAGTAACACTGAAGCTTTCTTT

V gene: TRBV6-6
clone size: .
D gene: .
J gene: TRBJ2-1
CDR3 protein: CASSYSKAAPEQFF
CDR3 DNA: TGTGCCAGCAGTTACTCGAAAGCCGCACCTGAGCAGTTCTTC

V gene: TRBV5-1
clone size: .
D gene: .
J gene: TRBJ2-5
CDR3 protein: CASSLQLVAGNQETQYF
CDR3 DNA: TGCGCCAGCAGCTTGCAACTTGTGGCGGGCAACCAAGAGACCCAGTACTTC

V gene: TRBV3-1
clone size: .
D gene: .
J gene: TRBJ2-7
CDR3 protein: CASSRSGVLYEQDF
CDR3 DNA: TGTGCCAGCAGCCGTAGCGGAGTTCTATACGAGCAGGACTTC

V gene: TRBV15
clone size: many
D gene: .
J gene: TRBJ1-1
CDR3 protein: CATSIGSREAFF
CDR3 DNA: TGTGCCACCAGTATCGGGTCAAGGGAAGCTTTCTTT

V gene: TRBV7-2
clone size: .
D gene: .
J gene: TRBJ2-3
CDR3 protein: CASSLGPTLGDTRYF
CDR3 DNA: TGTGCCAGCAGCTTAGGACCAACCCTCGGAGATACGCGGTATTTT

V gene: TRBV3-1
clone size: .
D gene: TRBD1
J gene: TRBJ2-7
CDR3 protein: CASSHRSLIPGGWYGYEQYF
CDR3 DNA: TGTGCCAGCAGCCATCGCTCCTTGATCCCAGGGGGCTGGTATGGGTACGAGCAGTACTTC

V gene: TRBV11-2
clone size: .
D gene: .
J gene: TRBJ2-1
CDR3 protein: CASSPRSSAKGNEQFF
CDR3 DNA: TGTGCCAGCAGCCCCCGATCCAGCGCTAAGGGGAATGAGCAGTTCTTC

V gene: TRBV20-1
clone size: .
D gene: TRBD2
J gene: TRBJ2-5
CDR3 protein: CSARDQAGVQETQYF
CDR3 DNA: TGCAGTGCTAGAGATCAGGCGGGGGTCCAAGAGACCCAGTACTTC

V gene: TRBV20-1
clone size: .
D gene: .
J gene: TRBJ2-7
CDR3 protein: CSARPRDTYEQYF
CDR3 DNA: TGCAGTGCTAGACCTAGGGACACCTACGAGCAGTACTTC

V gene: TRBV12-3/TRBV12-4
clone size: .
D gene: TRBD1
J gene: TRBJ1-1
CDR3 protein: CASSSSGGLTEAFF
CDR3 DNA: TGTGCCAGCAGTTCTTCAGGGGGCCTCACTGAAGCTTTCTTT